A single sample gave rise to the 3 T cell receptor beta chains below, sequenced in a study of T-cell memory formation after mild COVID-19. TCRdb fed the 5' RACE reads into MiXCR, producing one record per CDR3 protein. The table includes hundreds of thousands of distinct CDR3 sequences, around 21% detected once. The sequenced material came from PBMCs or a T cell subset sorted from them (not recorded which). The receptors stem from an adult woman who had mild COVID-19 (a few samples of this study predate the infection). Cell type and time point are not known.

This clonotype was seen once. The chain couples TRBV29-1 to TRBJ1-1; 7 nucleotides align to TRBD1. V was pared by 5 bases and J by 4 bases, with 7 bases of the junction left unmatched. The CDR3 loop spans 13 amino acids. Per the germline V gene, CDR1 is SQVTM and CDR2 is ANQGSEA. CDR3 in DNA: TGCAGCGTTAGACAGGGAGGGGGCACTGAAGCTTTCTTT. It translates to CSVRQGGGTEAFF.

The chain combines TRBV7-8 with TRBJ2-1; D gene unclear. This CDR3 has 16 residues. Germline V gene lookup returns CDR1 SGHVS and CDR2 FQNEAQ. Trimming pared 1 base from V and 2 bases from J, leaving 12 bases between. CDR3 protein: CASSLVTRHTYNEQFF. The CDR3 coding sequence is TGTGCCAGCAGCTTAGTGACCAGGCACACCTACAATGAGCAGTTCTTC.

There are a few counts of this clonotype. The J gene is TRBJ2-7, the V gene TRBV4-1, with D unclear. V was shortened by 0 bases and J by 0 bases, with 6 bases between the two germline ends. CDR3 size: 14 residues. CDR1 and CDR2 from the germline V gene are MGHRA and YSYEKL. In nucleotides, the CDR3 is TGCGCCAGCAGCCAAGATGGCAACTCCTACGAGCAGTACTTC. This codes for CASSQDGNSYEQYF.